These 27 T cell receptor beta chains came from one sample sequenced in a study of blood T cell repertoires in COVID-19. The protocol was immunoSEQ multiplex PCR, while the TCRdb copy is restricted to in-frame clones and leaves out a portion. The table shows around 140,000 clones, with 88% occurring only once. The sample consisted of peripheral blood. Source of these receptors: a human donor in a cohort sampled during active COVID-19.

V and J are TRBV27 and TRBJ1-4, with unresolved D. V was cut by 1 base and J by 7 bases, with 10 bases left in between. Germline CDR1 and CDR2: MNHEY and SMNVEV (reference sequence). The CDR3 is 14 residues long. CDR3 protein: CASSLFPSGEKLFF. The CDR3 DNA reads as TGTGCCAGCAGTTTATTCCCTTCGGGTGAAAAACTGTTTTTT.

This clone was detected only once. J is TRBJ2-2 and V is TRBV29-1; 8 bases are shared with TRBD2. Trimming removed 4 bases from V and 6 bases from J; junction bases left unmatched: 7. There are 14 residues in the CDR3. Germline V gene lookup returns CDR1 SQVTM and CDR2 ANQGSEA. The CDR3 loop reads CSVAGGGAPGELFF. The DNA of the CDR3 is TGCAGCGTTGCGGGAGGGGGGGCTCCCGGGGAGCTGTTTTTT.

The gene calls are TRBV7-6 and TRBJ1-1; 9 nucleotides align to TRBD1. Germline loops: CDR1 SGHVS, CDR2 FNYEAQ. The V gene end was trimmed by 2 bases and the J gene end by 5 bases; junction bases not matched to a gene: 3. This CDR3 is 14 amino acids long. The DNA for the CDR3 is TGTGCCAGCAGCTTATCACAGGGGGCTACTGAAGCTTTCTTT. It yields the protein CASSLSQGATEAFF.

The J gene is TRBJ2-1, the V gene TRBV29-1, with D perhaps TRBD1 (6 bases). The germline gives CDR1 SQVTM, CDR2 ANQGSEA. Trimming removed 2 bases from V and 10 bases from J, with 15 bases in between. The CDR3 consists of 13 residues. In DNA form, the CDR3 reads TGCAGCGTTGAATGGAGCCGGCAGGGGGAGCAGTTCTTC. This encodes CSVEWSRQGEQFF.

This clone was detected only once. The chain links TRBV3-1 (or the pseudogene TRBV3-2) to TRBJ2-3; TRBD2 aligns across 15 bases. CDR1 and CDR2 (germline): LGHDT, YNNKEL (reference sequence). This CDR3 is built from 16 residues. J was trimmed by 7 bases and V by 1 base; bases with no gene match: 3. CDR3 nucleotides: TGTGCCAGCAGCCAAGGGACTAGCGGGGGGGGAAATACGCAGTATTTT. This gives the protein CASSQGTSGGGNTQYF.

The V call is TRBV2, the J call TRBJ1-1; tentatively, D is TRBD1 (6 bases). Germline CDR1 and CDR2: SNHLY and FYNNEI. The length of the CDR3 is 11 residues. The V end lost 8 bases, the J end lost 9 bases, and 13 bases lay between the germline ends. The DNA of the CDR3 is TGTGCCAGCGGGAGGGACATCCAAGCTTTCTTT. Translating it yields CASGRDIQAFF.

This clone is a singleton in its sample. The chain uses TRBV11-2 and TRBJ1-2; 8 bases are a match to TRBD1. J was trimmed by 8 bases and V by 4 bases; bases with no gene match: 12. CDR3 length: 15 residues. The germline CDR1 and CDR2 sequences are SGHAT and FQNNGV. DNA of the CDR3: TGTGCCAGCAGCTCCCAACTTACAGGGGGAAAGGGCTACACCTTC. This sequence encodes CASSSQLTGGKGYTF.

The V and J genes are TRBV5-1 and TRBJ1-4; D is perhaps TRBD1 (5 bases). The germline V and J ends were trimmed by 4 bases and 8 bases, with 18 bases remaining between them. CDR3 length equals 15 residues. Germline V lookup: CDR1 SGHRS, CDR2 YFSETQ. Here the CDR3 DNA reads TGCGCCAGCAGCCACTACGGGGGTTTGGAGGAAAAACTGTTTTTT. Its translation is CASSHYGGLEEKLFF.

V and J are TRBV6-5 and TRBJ1-5, with unresolved D. CDR1 is MNHEY and CDR2 is SVGAGI in the germline V gene. There are 13 residues in the CDR3. V gave up 6 bases and J gave up 4 bases, with 10 bases separating them. CDR3 in amino acids: CASSPSGNQPQHF. The CDR3 region has the DNA TGTGCCAGCAGCCCATCAGGTAATCAGCCCCAGCATTTT.

The V and J genes are TRBV27 and TRBJ2-3; TRBD2 is a possible D gene (6 bases). The V and J ends lost 6 bases and 1 base respectively, with 11 bases between them. The CDR3 length is 14 residues. Germline loops: CDR1 MNHEY, CDR2 SMNVEV (reference sequence). The CDR3 nucleotides read TGTGCCAGCAGCCAAGGACTACGCACAGATACGCAGTATTTT. Residues: CASSQGLRTDTQYF.

The rearrangement joins TRBV9 to TRBJ2-5; D gene unclear. Per germline, CDR1 SGDLS and CDR2 YYNGEE. The CDR3 has 15 amino acids. Trimming took off 4 bases at V and 2 bases at J, with 15 bases between the two ends. The CDR3 DNA reads as TGTGCCAGCAGCCGTACCGGGTCCCCGCAAGAGACCCAGTACTTC. Its protein is CASSRTGSPQETQYF. Using reference TRBV9 and TRBJ2-5 for the parts outside the CDR3, the full variable domain is DSGVTQTPKHLITATGQRVTLRCSPRSGDLSVYWYQQSLDQGLQFLIQYYNGEERAKGNILERFSAQQFPDLHSELNLSSLELGDSALYFCASSRTGSPQETQYFGPGTRLLVL.

The chain is built from TRBV5-5 and TRBJ1-4, with D unclear. The CDR3 is 16 amino acids. The V gene lost 10 bases and the J gene lost 6 bases, with 25 bases spanning the gap. Germline values: CDR1 SGHKS, CDR2 YYEKEE (reference sequence). CDR3 nucleotides: TGTGCCTCTACCCCAAGGTGGTACCCCCTAGATGAAAAACTGTTTTTT. This codes for CASTPRWYPLDEKLFF.

This chain uses TRBV14 with TRBJ2-5; 8 nucleotides align to TRBD1. The junction had 8 bases not matched to a gene; V was cut back by 1 base and J by 4 bases. The V gene's germline CDR1 is SGHDN and CDR2 FVKESK. The CDR3 contains 16 residues. The chain's CDR3 is CASSQGRQGWGETQYF. The CDR3 DNA sequence: TGTGCCAGCAGCCAAGGACGACAGGGGTGGGGAGAGACCCAGTACTTC. Full variable domain (missing parts from reference TRBV14 and TRBJ2-5): EAGVTQFPSHSVIEKGQTVTLRCDPISGHDNLYWYRRVMGKEIKFLLHFVKESKQDESGMPNNRFLAERTGGTYSTLKVQPAELEDSGVYFCASSQGRQGWGETQYFGPGTRLLVL.

The rearrangement joins TRBV11-2 to TRBJ2-1; 9 positions agree with TRBD1. Trimming at V came to 5 bases and at J to 8 bases, leaving 13 bases not matched to a gene. The V gene's germline CDR1 is SGHAT and CDR2 FQNNGV. The CDR3 consists of 16 residues. The CDR3 sequence is CASSVQGARIRDEQFF. CDR3 nucleotides: TGTGCCAGCAGCGTACAGGGGGCGCGAATTAGGGATGAGCAGTTCTTC.

The chain couples TRBV10-3 to TRBJ1-3, with D perhaps TRBD1 (5 bases). The germline V gene encodes CDR1 ENHRY and CDR2 SYGVKD. The CDR3 length is 16 residues. Trimming took 2 bases from V and 3 from J, leaving 14 bases between them. The CDR3 DNA is TGTGCCATCAGTGAGGAAAGGGGCAGGGTTGGAAACACCATATATTTT. It translates to CAISEERGRVGNTIYF.

The chain employs TRBV5-1 and TRBJ2-7; TRBD1 is a possible D gene (5 bases). Germline V gene data show CDR1 as SGHRS and CDR2 as YFSETQ. This CDR3 has 12 residues. Deletions cut 4 bases from V and 6 bases from J, with 11 bases between. The CDR3 sequence: CASSAGFTEQYF. For the CDR3, the DNA is TGCGCCAGCAGCGCAGGGTTTACCGAGCAGTACTTC.

The chain has TRBV27 and TRBJ2-1, with D possibly TRBD1 on 5 matching bases. The CDR3 spans 13 residues. The V gene's germline CDR1 is MNHEY and CDR2 SMNVEV (reference sequence). V was trimmed by 5 bases and J by 7 bases, leaving 12 bases between them. CDR3 region: CASSVSGPNEQFF. The CDR3 DNA reads TGTGCCAGCAGTGTTTCAGGGCCGAATGAGCAGTTCTTC.

V is TRBV30 and J is TRBJ1-6; D is perhaps TRBD1 (6 bases). This CDR3 is 13 amino acids long. Trimming took 4 bases from V and 4 from J, leaving 8 bases between them. CDR1 is GTSNPN and CDR2 is SVGIG in the germline V gene (reference sequence). The CDR3 region is CAWNRDYNSPLHF. CDR3 nucleotide sequence: TGTGCCTGGAACAGGGATTATAATTCACCCCTCCACTTT.

The chain joins TRBV7-8 to TRBJ1-2; weak D call: TRBD1 (5 bases). The CDR3 sequence is 15 residues long. CDR1 and CDR2 from the germline V gene are SGHVS and FQNEAQ. V gave up 5 bases and J gave up 3 bases, with 16 bases separating them. As DNA, the CDR3 is TGTGCCAGCAGCCTCGCCGGAGGGGCCGACTATGGCTACACCTTC. It specifies CASSLAGGADYGYTF.

Concerning this clone: At the DNA level, this CDR3 is encoded by other sequences in the same sample as well. V usage is TRBV5-1 and J usage is TRBJ2-7, with TRBD1 matching over 8 bases. Per germline, CDR1 SGHRS and CDR2 YFSETQ. V dropped 0 bases and J dropped 1; count of bases not matched to a gene: 3. The length of the CDR3 is 15 residues. CDR3 sequence: CASSLGQGFSYEQYF. CDR3 DNA sequence: TGCGCCAGCAGCTTGGGACAGGGGTTTTCCTACGAGCAGTACTTC. Filled out from reference TRBV5-1 and TRBJ2-7, the complete variable domain reads KAGVTQTPRYLIKTRGQQVTLSCSPISGHRSVSWYQQTPGQGLQFLFEYFSETQRNKGNFPGRFSGRQFSNSRSEMNVSTLELGDSALYLCASSLGQGFSYEQYFGPGTRLTVT.

V usage is TRBV2 and J usage is TRBJ2-3, with 8 bases matching TRBD2. The CDR3 has 15 residues. Germline loops: CDR1 SNHLY, CDR2 FYNNEI. The ends lost 7 bases at V and 0 bases at J; junction bases unmatched: 6. Written as DNA, the CDR3 is TGTGCCAGCAAGCGGGAGCAGATCAGCACAGATACGCAGTATTTT. As protein: CASKREQISTDTQYF.

The V and J genes are TRBV19 and TRBJ2-3, with 8 bases aligning to TRBD2. This CDR3 contains 14 residues. Germline lookup yields CDR1 LNHDA and CDR2 SQIVND (reference sequence). J gave up 3 bases and V 3 bases, and 2 bases lay outside the gene matches. The CDR3 loop is CASSIRGGTDTQYF. The CDR3 bases are TGTGCCAGTAGTATTCGGGGGGGGACAGATACGCAGTATTTT.

J is TRBJ2-5 and V is TRBV12-3 or TRBV12-4; D remains unclear. The CDR3 sequence is 13 residues long. Between the trimmed V and J ends, which lost 1 base and 1 base, there was a span of 4 bases. The CDR3 DNA reads as TGTGCCAGCAGTTTAGTCAGCCAAGAGACCCAGTACTTC. As protein: CASSLVSQETQYF.

This clone was counted a few times. The chain has TRBV4-1 and TRBJ1-5; D is perhaps TRBD1 (6 bases). Trimming stripped 1 base from V and 7 bases from J, with 11 bases between. CDR1 and CDR2 from the germline V gene are MGHRA and YSYEKL. There are 14 residues in the CDR3. The DNA of the CDR3 is TGCGCCAGCAGCCAAGTACAGGGCGGCCAGCCCCAGCATTTT. Encoded protein: CASSQVQGGQPQHF.

The chain combines TRBV12-3 or TRBV12-4 with TRBJ2-1; possibly TRBD2 for D (5 bases). Between the trimmed V and J ends, which lost 4 bases and 6 bases, there was a span of 7 bases. The CDR3 contains 12 residues. The CDR3, as DNA: TGTGCCAGCAGTTCCAGCGGCAATGAGCAGTTCTTC. Translation gives CASSSSGNEQFF.

The rearrangement uses TRBV7-8 and TRBJ2-5, with D maybe TRBD1 (5 bases). Germline V lookup: CDR1 SGHVS, CDR2 FQNEAQ. The CDR3 extends over 16 amino acids. V gave up 0 bases and J gave up 3 bases, with 14 bases separating them. The CDR3 DNA is TGTGCCAGCAGCTTAGCTAGGGGCTCAGGGAAAGAGACCCAGTACTTC. Translated: CASSLARGSGKETQYF.

The V gene is TRBV7-5, the J gene TRBJ1-2. TRBV7-5 is reported as a pseudogene. This CDR3 is 15 amino acids long. The CDR3 sequence: CVRRPDGAVTYGYTF. For the CDR3, the DNA is TGTGTCAGAAGGCCCGATGGTGCGGTGACCTATGGCTACACCTTC.